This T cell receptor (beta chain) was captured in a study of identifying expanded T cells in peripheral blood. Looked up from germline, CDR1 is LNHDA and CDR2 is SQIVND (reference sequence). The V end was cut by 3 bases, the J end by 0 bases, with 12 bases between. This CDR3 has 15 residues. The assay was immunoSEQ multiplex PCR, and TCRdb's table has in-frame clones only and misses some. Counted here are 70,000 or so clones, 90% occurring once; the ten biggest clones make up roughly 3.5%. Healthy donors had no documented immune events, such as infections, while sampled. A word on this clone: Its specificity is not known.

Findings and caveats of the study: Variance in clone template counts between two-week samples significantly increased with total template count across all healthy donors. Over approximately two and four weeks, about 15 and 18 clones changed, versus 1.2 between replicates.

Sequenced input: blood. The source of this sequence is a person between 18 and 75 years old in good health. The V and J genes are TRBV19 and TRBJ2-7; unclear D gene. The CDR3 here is CASSMRQTSSYEQYF. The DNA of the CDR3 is TGTGCCAGTAGTATGCGACAAACAAGCTCCTACGAGCAGTACTTC.